This is a list of T cell receptor beta chains from one sample in a study of human T cells and chemical hapten exposure. MiXCR, run by TCRdb on the RACE reads, gives a single entry per CDR3 protein. The repertoire holds approximately 85,000 distinct CDR3 sequences, with approximately 10% as singletons. Sequenced here: whole blood, sampled in connection with sensitization to the hapten diphenylcyclopropenone (DPC). These receptor sequences come from a woman aged 25 to 45 with alopecia areata. Some clones in this sample may be carry-over from other donors' samples. The CDR3 runs from the conserved cysteine through the conserved F or W. Fields, in order: J gene, V gene, clone size, D gene, CDR3 protein, CDR3 DNA. D genes are given only for firm matches. Rows give clone size only sometimes, using once, few, many, or a class for an expanded clone.

>TRBJ1-4|TRBV4-3|few|TRBD1
CASSQDRPLGQWNEKLFF
TGCGCCAGCAGCCAAGATCGTCCCCTGGGACAGTGGAATGAAAAACTGTTTTTT
>TRBJ2-2|TRBV20-1|-|TRBD2
CSASKAGTTNTGELFF
TGCAGTGCGTCAAAGGCCGGGACTACGAACACCGGGGAGCTGTTTTTT
>TRBJ2-2|TRBV11-2|many|-
CASSRGLMNTGELFF
TGTGCCAGCAGCCGCGGACTGATGAACACCGGGGAGCTGTTTTTT
>TRBJ2-3|TRBV6-2/TRBV6-3|many|-
CASSNPSSPTRGRIDTQYF
TGTGCCAGCAGTAATCCCTCAAGCCCCACTCGGGGCCGGATAGATACGCAGTATTTT
>TRBJ2-1|TRBV10-3|few|-
CAISDYKDNEQFF
TGTGCCATCAGTGATTACAAAGACAATGAGCAGTTCTTC
>TRBJ2-3|TRBV5-1|many|-
CASRREKGTDTQYF
TGCGCCAGTCGGAGAGAGAAAGGCACAGATACGCAGTATTTT
>TRBJ2-5|TRBV28|many|-
CASSIIQGQETQYF
TGTGCCAGCAGTATTATACAGGGACAAGAGACCCAGTACTTC
>TRBJ2-7|TRBV29-1|many|TRBD2
CSVEGAAGGLIGEQYF
TGCAGCGTTGAGGGGGCGGCGGGAGGCCTGATAGGGGAGCAGTACTTC
>TRBJ2-1|TRBV19|few|-
CASSIPGLRGEQFF
TGTGCCAGTAGTATCCCGGGGCTTAGGGGTGAGCAGTTCTTC
>TRBJ1-1|TRBV5-1|many|-
CASRPLSSTEAFF
TGCGCCAGCAGACCATTGAGTAGCACTGAAGCTTTCTTT
>TRBJ2-5|TRBV5-4|few|-
CASSFTGEETQYF
TGTGCCAGCAGCTTCACGGGGGAGGAGACCCAGTACTTC
>TRBJ2-3|TRBV7-6|many|TRBD2
CASSPEPGGRWDTQYF
TGTGCCAGCAGCCCAGAGCCGGGGGGGCGGTGGGATACGCAGTATTTT
>TRBJ2-7|TRBV20-1|many|TRBD1
CSAPDRSLYEQYF
TGCAGTGCTCCGGACAGGAGCCTCTACGAGCAGTACTTC
>TRBJ2-5|TRBV6-6|many|-
CASSDATGARTQYF
TGTGCCAGCAGTGACGCGACGGGAGCCCGGACCCAGTACTTC
>TRBJ2-5|TRBV20-1|many|-
CSAQDPRALQETQYF
TGCAGTGCCCAAGATCCTAGGGCTCTCCAAGAGACCCAGTACTTC
>TRBJ1-1|TRBV4-1|few|-
CASSNRAQGTEAFF
TGCGCCAGCAGCAACCGGGCCCAGGGCACTGAAGCTTTCTTT
>TRBJ1-5|TRBV6-2/TRBV6-3|many|TRBD1
CASRREGAGNQPQHF
TGTGCCAGCAGGCGAGAGGGGGCGGGCAATCAGCCCCAGCATTTT
>TRBJ1-1|TRBV7-9|-|-
CASSFSALSSTEAFF
TGTGCCAGCAGCTTCAGTGCTTTGTCCAGCACTGAAGCTTTCTTT
>TRBJ2-5|TRBV20-1|many|TRBD2
CSARLVAGYGTQYF
TGCAGTGCCCGACTGGTAGCGGGGTATGGGACCCAGTACTTC
>TRBJ2-3|TRBV2|many|-
CASLRMRAPDTQYF
TGTGCCAGTCTGAGGATGAGGGCCCCAGATACGCAGTATTTT
>TRBJ1-1|TRBV7-2|many|-
CASSSYGPPEAFF
TGTGCCAGCAGCTCCTACGGGCCCCCTGAAGCTTTCTTT
>TRBJ1-6|TRBV5-1|many|-
CASRSNDSPLHF
TGCGCCAGCCGGTCCAATGATTCACCCCTCCACTTT
>TRBJ1-5|TRBV5-1|few|-
CASSIGDLNQPQHF
TGCGCCAGCAGCATCGGGGACCTCAATCAGCCCCAGCATTTT
>TRBJ2-1|TRBV29-1|few|TRBD2
CSVRLAGEGEQFF
TGCAGCGTCCGACTAGCGGGAGAAGGGGAGCAGTTCTTC
>TRBJ1-5|TRBV7-9|many|-
CASSLGPGFNQPQHF
TGTGCCAGCAGCTTAGGGCCAGGCTTCAATCAGCCCCAGCATTTT
>TRBJ2-3|TRBV6-2/TRBV6-3|-|-
CASSLGPRASTDTQYF
TGTGCCAGCAGTTTGGGGCCCAGGGCCAGCACAGATACGCAGTATTTT
>TRBJ1-2|TRBV20-1|-|-
CSARVGEIYGYTF
TGCAGTGCTAGAGTGGGCGAGATCTATGGCTACACCTTC
>TRBJ2-7|TRBV11-3|many|-
CASSPLSSIPYEQYF
TGTGCCAGCAGCCCCCTATCCAGTATCCCCTACGAGCAGTACTTC
>TRBJ2-2|TRBV18|many|TRBD1
CASSPLGGRNGELFF
TGTGCCAGCTCACCCCTAGGGGGCCGGAACGGGGAGCTGTTTTTT
>TRBJ2-1|TRBV19|-|TRBD2
CATQSGRGNNEQFF
TGTGCCACTCAAAGCGGGAGAGGAAACAATGAGCAGTTCTTC
>TRBJ2-7|TRBV12-3/TRBV12-4|many|-
CASSRQAAGLSYEQYF
TGTGCCAGCAGTCGTCAGGCAGCGGGCCTCTCCTACGAGCAGTACTTC
>TRBJ2-5|TRBV12-3/TRBV12-4|many|-
CASSRTQETQYF
TGTGCCAGCAGTCGCACTCAAGAGACCCAGTACTTC
>TRBJ2-3|TRBV7-8|many|TRBD1
CASSPRGTGGVDTQYF
TGTGCCAGCAGCCCACGGGGGACAGGGGGGGTTGATACGCAGTATTTT
>TRBJ2-1|TRBV25-1|few|-
CASSEPAGAGRYNEQFF
TGTGCCAGCAGTGAACCGGCCGGGGCGGGACGTTACAATGAGCAGTTCTTC
>TRBJ1-2|TRBV28|many|-
CASSRANYGYTF
TGTGCCAGCAGCAGAGCTAACTATGGCTACACCTTC
>TRBJ1-5|TRBV7-2|-|TRBD1
CASSWGQGGEPQHF
TGTGCCAGCAGCTGGGGACAGGGAGGGGAGCCCCAGCATTTT
>TRBJ2-1|TRBV14|many|TRBD2
CASSPIAGGPYNEQFF
TGTGCCAGCAGTCCTATAGCGGGGGGCCCCTACAATGAGCAGTTCTTC
>TRBJ1-4|TRBV4-2|many|-
CASSQEAGTEKLFF
TGTGCCAGCAGCCAAGAGGCAGGGACTGAAAAACTGTTTTTT
>TRBJ1-2|TRBV4-3|-|-
CASSRWGDGYTF
TGCGCCAGCAGCCGGTGGGGCGATGGCTACACCTTC
>TRBJ2-1|TRBV20-1|few|TRBD2
CSARDTRLAGGSSYNEQFF
TGCAGTGCTAGAGATACGCGACTAGCGGGGGGGTCGTCCTACAATGAGCAGTTCTTC
>TRBJ2-3|TRBV5-4|-|TRBD2
CASSRGTSGPTDTQYF
TGTGCCAGCAGCCGTGGGACTAGCGGACCCACAGATACGCAGTATTTT
>TRBJ2-1|TRBV29-1|-|-
CSVEEGGGDEQFF
TGCAGCGTTGAAGAGGGAGGGGGTGATGAGCAGTTCTTC
>TRBJ1-5|TRBV28|-|-
CASGEDTYQPQHF
TGTGCCAGCGGAGAAGACACTTATCAGCCCCAGCATTTT
>TRBJ2-3|TRBV29-1|many|-
CSVVGGARDTQYF
TGCAGCGTTGTAGGGGGGGCGCGAGATACGCAGTATTTT
>TRBJ1-3|TRBV14|many|-
CASSSGARSGNTIYF
TGTGCCAGCAGCTCAGGGGCAAGATCTGGAAACACCATATATTTT
>TRBJ1-6|TRBV6-1|many|-
CASTEGVSGPTYNSPLHF
TGTGCCAGCACCGAGGGCGTATCAGGGCCTACCTATAATTCACCCCTCCACTTT
>TRBJ2-3|TRBV29-1|many|TRBD2
CSVAIRSAGDTDTQYF
TGCAGCGTTGCAATACGGTCCGCGGGGGACACAGATACGCAGTATTTT